This T cell receptor beta chain was captured in a study of blood T cell repertoires in COVID-19. Profiled with immunoSEQ multiplex PCR; TCRdb holds only in-frame clones, not every one. The sample lists around 160,000 clones; roughly 85% were seen once. Looked up from germline, CDR1 is SGHDT and CDR2 is YYEEEE. The CDR3 runs to 14 residues. Trimming took 3 bases from V and 2 from J, leaving 12 bases between them. The specimen sequenced was peripheral blood. The rearrangement joins TRBV5-6 to TRBJ2-7, with a possible D match to TRBD1 (6 bases). The receptor was derived from a woman in her sixties with COVID-19, enrolled during active disease. The DNA of the CDR3 is TGTGCCAGCAGCTCGCTGGACAGTACCTACGAGCAGTACTTC. Translated: CASSSLDSTYEQYF.